Following are 22 T cell receptor beta chains from one sample sequenced in a study of blood T cell repertoires in COVID-19. TCRdb keeps only in-frame clones here, not all; method: immunoSEQ multiplex PCR. The sample shows 200,000 or so clones, 80% to 90% of them seen only once. Sequencing used PBMCs or T cells enriched from blood (not recorded which). Source of these receptors: a woman aged 25 to 45 who had been exposed to COVID-19.

The chain is built from TRBV29-1 and TRBJ2-4; D unclear. This CDR3 contains 12 residues. Germline loops: CDR1 SQVTM, CDR2 ANQGSEA. Trimming removed 5 bases at V and 1 base at J, with 6 bases between. CDR3 amino acids: CSVRVAKNIQYF. Here the CDR3 DNA reads TGCAGCGTTCGAGTTGCCAAAAACATTCAGTACTTC.

The J gene is TRBJ1-1, the V gene TRBV4-1; perhaps TRBD1 as D (6 bases). The CDR3 has 14 amino acids. The germline V gene encodes CDR1 MGHRA and CDR2 YSYEKL. Trimming took off 4 bases at V and 5 bases at J, with 14 bases between the two ends. CDR3 loop: CASSLEGGGTEAFF. CDR3 coding DNA: TGCGCCAGCAGCCTCGAGGGGGGAGGGACTGAAGCTTTCTTT.

The V and J genes are TRBV28 and TRBJ1-4; 7 bases are shared with TRBD1. The CDR3 has 17 residues. Germline CDR1 and CDR2: MDHEN and SYDVKM. V dropped 1 base and J dropped 0; count of bases not matched to a gene: 5. The CDR3 spells CASSLLQGSATNEKLFF. In nucleotides, the CDR3 is TGTGCCAGCAGTTTATTACAGGGGAGCGCAACTAATGAAAAACTGTTTTTT.

This sequence joins TRBV6-5 and TRBJ2-1; TRBD2 might be the D (6 bases). The V end was cut by 2 bases, the J end by 12 bases, with 11 bases between. The CDR3 consists of 12 residues. Germline CDR1 reads MNHEY; CDR2 reads SVGAGI. The CDR3 sequence: CASSYEAGRQFF. The CDR3 coding sequence is TGTGCCAGCAGTTACGAGGCGGGAAGGCAGTTCTTC.

The chain joins TRBV5-1 to TRBJ1-5, with D possibly matching TRBD1 (5 bases). The V end was cut by 2 bases, the J end by 4 bases, with 13 bases between. The CDR3 length is 15 residues. Looked up from germline, CDR1 is SGHRS and CDR2 is YFSETQ. The CDR3 loop reads CASSLLGHLNQPQHF. The CDR3 region has the DNA TGCGCCAGCAGCTTATTAGGACATCTAAATCAGCCCCAGCATTTT.

The chain recombines TRBV6-5 with TRBJ2-2, with D possibly being TRBD1 (6 bases). Germline CDR1 MNHEY, CDR2 SVGAGI. Trimming shortened V by 0 bases and J by 6 bases, and 11 bases separated the two germline ends. The CDR3 length is 15 residues. In DNA form, the CDR3 reads TGTGCCAGCAGTTACTCGACGGGACAATCCGGGGAGCTGTTTTTT. Encoded protein: CASSYSTGQSGELFF.

The J gene is TRBJ2-4, the V gene TRBV11-2; the match to TRBD1 covers 8 bases. The CDR3 consists of 15 residues. Germline V gene data show CDR1 as SGHAT and CDR2 as FQNNGV. Trimming cost V 5 bases and J 13 bases; bases outside gene matches: 16. CDR3 amino acids: CASSAESYTRDRQYF. CDR3 bases: TGTGCCAGCAGCGCGGAATCCTATACCCGGGACAGGCAGTACTTC.

In its sample, this clone was seen a few times. This chain uses TRBV9 with TRBJ2-5; maybe TRBD2 (6 bases). This CDR3 contains 15 residues. V was trimmed by 1 base and J by 1 base, leaving 11 bases between them. Germline-derived CDR1 and CDR2 are SGDLS and YYNGEE. The CDR3 bases are TGTGCCAGCAGCGTATACGGAGGGATCCAAGAGACCCAGTACTTC. This encodes CASSVYGGIQETQYF. The full variable domain, in which reference TRBV9 and TRBJ2-5 provide the parts outside the CDR3, is DSGVTQTPKHLITATGQRVTLRCSPRSGDLSVYWYQQSLDQGLQFLIQYYNGEERAKGNILERFSAQQFPDLHSELNLSSLELGDSALYFCASSVYGGIQETQYFGPGTRLLVL.

The CDR3 DNA sequence: TGTGCCAGTAGTACCCACAGGAGCCCTTACACCTTC. This encodes CASSTHRSPYTF. J is TRBJ1-2 and V is TRBV19; a weak D match, TRBD1 (5 bases). This CDR3 is 12 amino acids long. Deletions cut 4 bases from V and 11 bases from J, with 14 bases between. Germline V gene lookup returns CDR1 LNHDA and CDR2 SQIVND (reference sequence).

V and J are TRBV19 and TRBJ1-2, with D perhaps TRBD1 (5 bases). V was clipped by 3 bases and J by 0 bases, with 8 bases between them. CDR3 length: 14 amino acids. CDR1 is LNHDA, CDR2 SQIVND, per germline (reference sequence). DNA of the CDR3: TGTGCCAGTAGTATCAGGGCTTCTAACTATGGCTACACCTTC. It codes for CASSIRASNYGYTF. Looking up the rest from reference TRBV19 and TRBJ1-2 gives the full variable domain: DGGITQSPKYLFRKEGQNVTLSCEQNLNHDAMYWYRQDPGQGLRLIYYSQIVNDFQKGDIAEGYSVSREKKESFPLTVTSAQKNPTAFYLCASSIRASNYGYTFGSGTRLTVV.

The CDR3 DNA reads as TGCGCCAGCAGCACCCGGACAGGGAGAACCGGGGAGCTGTTTTTT. Its protein is CASSTRTGRTGELFF. The V and J genes are TRBV5-1 and TRBJ2-2; 8 bases map to TRBD1. After removal of 4 bases from V and 5 bases from J, the junction contained 7 bases not matched to a gene. The V gene's germline CDR1 is SGHRS and CDR2 YFSETQ. CDR3 length equals 15 residues.

V is TRBV4-1 and J is TRBJ2-5, with a possible D match to TRBD2 (6 bases). This CDR3 comprises 15 residues. V lost 1 base, J lost 4 bases, and 13 bases lay in between. Germline V gives CDR1 MGHRA, CDR2 YSYEKL. CDR3 amino acids: CASSQGDLKGETQYF. Here the CDR3 DNA reads TGCGCCAGCAGCCAAGGGGACTTAAAGGGAGAGACCCAGTACTTC.

CDR3 nucleotide sequence: TGTGCCAGTAGTACCCGGACAGGGGGCAGGTCTGCGGAAAAACTGTTTTTT. Translating it yields CASSTRTGGRSAEKLFF. The chain employs TRBV19 and TRBJ1-4; the match to TRBD1 covers 11 bases. The CDR3 has 17 amino acids. Germline lookup yields CDR1 LNHDA and CDR2 SQIVND (reference sequence). V lost 4 bases to trimming and J lost 8 bases; unmatched junction nucleotides: 12.

The rearrangement joins TRBV10-3 to TRBJ2-3; TRBD1 might be the D (5 bases). The ends were cut back, 0 bases at V and 2 bases at J, with 9 bases in the middle. Germline CDR1 reads ENHRY; CDR2 reads SYGVKD. This CDR3 is built from 15 residues. The CDR3 loop reads CAISESPTDTDTQYF. The CDR3 DNA reads as TGTGCCATCAGTGAGTCGCCGACAGACACAGATACGCAGTATTTT.

The chain employs TRBV7-9 and TRBJ2-1; D perhaps matches TRBD2 (5 bases). V was shortened by 2 bases and J by 0 bases, with 8 bases between the two germline ends. This CDR3 is built from 15 residues. Per the germline V gene, CDR1 is SEHNR and CDR2 is FQNEAQ (reference sequence). DNA of the CDR3: TGTGCCAGCAGCTTAATAGGGAGCTCCTACAATGAGCAGTTCTTC. The encoded protein is CASSLIGSSYNEQFF. The full variable domain, in which reference TRBV7-9 and TRBJ2-1 provide the parts outside the CDR3, is DTGVSQNPRHKITKRGQNVTFRCDPISEHNRLYWYRQTLGQGPEFLTYFQNEAQLEKSRLLSDRFSAERPKGSFSTLEIQRTEQGDSAMYLCASSLIGSSYNEQFFGPGTRLTVL.

This clone was seen once. The CDR3 sequence: CASSLAFSSRLWPGDTGELFF. DNA of the CDR3: TGCGCCAGCAGCTTGGCCTTCTCTAGTAGGTTGTGGCCGGGGGACACCGGGGAGCTGTTTTTT. The V gene is TRBV5-1, the J gene TRBJ2-2, with TRBD2 as a possible D gene (6 bases). The CDR3 totals 21 residues. Germline V gene sequence: CDR1 SGHRS, CDR2 YFSETQ. The V end was cut by 0 bases, the J end by 3 bases, with 27 bases between.

The DNA of the CDR3 is TGTGCCAGCTCCCCCGACAGTGCCGGAAACACCATATATTTT. It encodes CASSPDSAGNTIYF. The V and J genes are TRBV18 and TRBJ1-3; weak D call: TRBD1 (5 bases). This CDR3 has 14 amino acids. Trimming left V 6 bases short and J 4 bases short, with 13 bases between. Germline V CDR1 and CDR2: KGHSH, LQKENI.

The rearrangement links TRBV9 to TRBJ2-3; 7 bases fit TRBD1. Germline CDR1 reads SGDLS; CDR2 reads YYNGEE. The trim removed 4 bases at V and 0 bases at J, leaving 8 bases unmatched. The CDR3 loop spans 16 amino acids. As DNA, the CDR3 is TGTGCCAGCAGCTCCCGGGACAGTTCTAGCACAGATACGCAGTATTTT. As protein: CASSSRDSSSTDTQYF.

This chain joins TRBV5-1 and TRBJ1-6; a weak D match, TRBD1 (6 bases). V was trimmed by 0 bases and J by 0 bases, leaving 10 bases between them. The CDR3 is 17 amino acids. Germline values: CDR1 SGHRS, CDR2 YFSETQ. CDR3 amino acids: CASSLGQASSYNSPLHF. Written as DNA, the CDR3 is TGCGCCAGCAGCTTGGGACAGGCCAGCTCCTATAATTCACCCCTCCACTTT.

This chain uses TRBV7-9 with TRBJ1-5; D perhaps matches TRBD1 (5 bases). The V gene's germline CDR1 is SEHNR and CDR2 FQNEAQ (reference sequence). V lost 1 base, J lost 4 bases, and 11 bases lay in between. This CDR3 comprises 15 residues. CDR3 region: CASSLGGGLNQPQHF. The CDR3 nucleotides read TGTGCCAGCAGCTTAGGTGGGGGACTTAATCAGCCCCAGCATTTT.

The rearrangement uses TRBV6-5 and TRBJ2-7; 8 nucleotides line up with TRBD1. In germline, CDR1 is MNHEY, CDR2 SVGAGI. There are 12 residues in the CDR3. V dropped 8 bases and J dropped 3; count of bases not matched to a gene: 3. CDR3 coding DNA: TGTGCCAGCTCCGGGACAGGCTACGAGCAGTACTTC. Translation: CASSGTGYEQYF.

The V call is TRBV28, the J call TRBJ1-6, with D possibly TRBD1 on 6 matching bases. Germline V gives CDR1 MDHEN, CDR2 SYDVKM. The CDR3 totals 15 residues. Trimming pared 5 bases from V and 10 bases from J, leaving 18 bases between. CDR3 nucleotides: TGTGCCAGCAGTCAGCAGGGGAGGGGCAGGTCACCCCTCCACTTT. Translation gives CASSQQGRGRSPLHF.